Below, one T cell receptor beta chain is given with its context. The antigen is unknown. 13 Jbeta primers and 60 Vbeta primers were used for the PCR. In the authors' methods: In a later analysis, the count reached 82 million or so unique TCR beta chains, with 10 million to 14 million shared. TCRdb's table, derived via immunoSEQ multiplex PCR, lists solely in-frame clones and lacks some. The DNA gave D and trimming, while V, J and clone size come from that table. The top ten clones hold roughly 2.2% of a sample with under 150,000 clones, roughly 75% of them seen once. This record belongs to a study of cytomegalovirus exposure and HLA in healthy donors. Study-wide results and caveats: The authors judged a highly shared variant cluster likely a sequencing artifact. Per published reports, the classifier diagnosed cytomegalovirus status with high specificity and sensitivity. Whilst most TCR sequences proved rare, a subset of public TCRs occurred across many donors.

The receptor comes from a man aged 25 to 45 in good health and CMV-seronegative. Sequences were obtained from PBMCs.

The CDR3 DNA reads TGTGCCAGCAGTTCACGAGTTAATGAGCAGTTCTTC. It translates to CASSSRVNEQFF. The gene calls are TRBV28 and TRBJ2-1; no firm D call. Deletions cut 4 bases from V and 7 bases from J, with 8 bases between. This CDR3 spans 12 amino acids. Germline CDR1 is MDHEN and CDR2 is SYDVKM.